These 28 T cell receptor beta chains originate from one sample sequenced in a study of T cell responses to AZD1222 COVID-19 vaccine. TCRdb keeps only in-frame clones here, not all; method: immunoSEQ multiplex PCR. The table shows 120,000 or so clones, with around 89% occurring only once. The sequencing used peripheral blood, collected 28 days after the second AZD1222 dose. The source is an adult who received the AZD1222 COVID-19 vaccine.

The chain is built from TRBV7-2 and TRBJ1-2, with 9 bases aligning to TRBD1. Germline V gene sequence: CDR1 SGHTA, CDR2 FQGNSA. CDR3 length equals 14 residues. V was pared by 3 bases and J by 4 bases, with 3 bases of the junction left unmatched. Here the CDR3 reads CASSFRDRVYGYTF. CDR3 in DNA: TGTGCCAGCAGCTTCCGGGACAGGGTCTATGGCTACACCTTC.

The CDR3 coding sequence is TGTGCCAGCTCACGGGGGGCAGGGGGCTGGTACGAGCAGTACTTC. Protein: CASSRGAGGWYEQYF. The chain couples TRBV18 to TRBJ2-7; 8 bases align to TRBD1. The CDR3 consists of 15 residues. The V segment lost 4 bases and the J segment 4 bases; nucleotides outside the gene matches: 9. CDR1 is KGHSH, CDR2 LQKENI, per germline.

As regards this clone: The junction departs from the called germline gene at one end, perhaps through a read error. This chain connects TRBV10-3 to TRBJ2-7, with 7 bases lining up with TRBD2. The CDR3 is 15 residues long. The germline V gene has CDR1 ENHRY and CDR2 SYGVKD. The CDR3 region is CAVSESGATTYEQYF. DNA of the CDR3: TGTGCCGTCAGTGAGAGCGGGGCTACCACCTACGAGCAGTACTTC.

V is TRBV10-3 and J is TRBJ1-2, with 7 bases lining up with TRBD1. Germline V gene sequence: CDR1 ENHRY, CDR2 SYGVKD. The CDR3 length is 16 residues. After removal of 4 bases from V and 5 bases from J, the junction contained 13 bases not matched to a gene. CDR3 DNA sequence: TGTGCCATCAGTGCAACAAAACCGGGACAGACATATGGCTACACCTTC. Encoded protein: CAISATKPGQTYGYTF.

The chain couples TRBV7-3 to TRBJ1-3; D gene ambiguous. V was clipped by 2 bases and J by 0 bases, with 8 bases between them. CDR3 length: 15 amino acids. The germline CDR1 and CDR2 sequences are SGHTA and FQGTGA. The CDR3 reads CASSLGQPSGNTIYF. CDR3 bases: TGTGCCAGCAGCTTAGGCCAGCCCTCTGGAAACACCATATATTTT. The full variable domain, with the rest looked up from reference TRBV7-3 and TRBJ1-3, is GAGVSQTPSNKVTEKGKYVELRCDPISGHTALYWYRQSLGQGPEFLIYFQGTGAADDSGLPNDRFFAVRPEGSVSTLKIQRTERGDSAVYLCASSLGQPSGNTIYFGEGSWLTVV.

V is TRBV5-3 and J is TRBJ1-3; no firm D call. TRBV5-3 is treated as an ORF (open reading frame) with a function not yet certain. The CDR3 totals 14 residues. With 8 bases removed from V and 0 bases from J, the gap between germline ends came to 12 bases. The CDR3 sequence is CASLKGFSGNTIYF. The CDR3 region has the DNA TGTGCCAGCCTGAAAGGGTTCTCTGGAAACACCATATATTTT.

The chain carries TRBV3-1 (or the pseudogene TRBV3-2) and TRBJ1-4; weak D call: TRBD1 (6 bases). From germline, CDR1 is LGHDT and CDR2 YNNKEL (reference sequence). This CDR3 comprises 17 residues. The V end lost 0 bases, the J end lost 8 bases, and 19 bases lay between the germline ends. The CDR3 loop reads CASSQDLAAGAYEKLFF. The CDR3, as DNA: TGTGCCAGCAGCCAAGATCTGGCGGCGGGGGCTTACGAAAAACTGTTTTTT.

The CDR3 nucleotides are TGTGCCAGCAGTTTATTTCGTTGGGACCTACCAACTAATGAAAAACTGTTTTTT. It is translated as CASSLFRWDLPTNEKLFF. This chain uses TRBV27 with TRBJ1-4, with D tentatively TRBD1 (5 bases). The CDR3 is made up of 18 amino acids. V was cut by 1 base and J by 0 bases, with 15 bases left in between. Germline V lookup: CDR1 MNHEY, CDR2 SMNVEV (reference sequence).

This rearrangement joins TRBV7-6 to TRBJ2-7; 8 nucleotides line up with TRBD1. V was clipped by 2 bases and J by 7 bases; unmatched bases: 10. The CDR3 consists of 15 residues. Germline CDR1 SGHVS, CDR2 FNYEAQ. The CDR3 spells CASSLSAGGFGEQYF. CDR3 nucleotide sequence: TGTGCCAGCAGCTTAAGCGCAGGGGGCTTTGGGGAGCAGTACTTC.

The CDR3 DNA follows: TGTGCCTGGAGTGTACACAGGACCACAGATACGCAGTATTTT. It encodes CAWSVHRTTDTQYF. The rearrangement joins TRBV30 to TRBJ2-3, with a weak D call TRBD1 (5 bases). The CDR3 has 14 residues. Germline V CDR1 and CDR2: GTSNPN, SVGIG (reference sequence). Trimming took off 0 bases at V and 2 bases at J, with 9 bases between the two ends.

The chain joins TRBV27 to TRBJ2-1, with 8 nucleotides matching TRBD2. The CDR3 sequence is 15 residues long. CDR1 and CDR2 from the germline V gene are MNHEY and SMNVEV (reference sequence). Trimming cost V 5 bases and J 2 bases; bases outside gene matches: 5. As DNA, the CDR3 is TGTGCCAGCAGTCCCGGGGGGGCCACCTACAATGAGCAGTTCTTC. Encoded protein: CASSPGGATYNEQFF.

The V gene is TRBV30, the J gene TRBJ2-3; the D gene is possibly TRBD2 (6 bases). CDR3 length: 14 amino acids. Between the trimmed V and J ends, which lost 1 base and 4 bases, there was a span of 12 bases. The germline V gene has CDR1 GTSNPN and CDR2 SVGIG (reference sequence). CDR3 DNA: TGTGCCTGGAGTGGGGGACTTTGGGCAGATACGCAGTATTTT. This sequence encodes CAWSGGLWADTQYF.

This clone appeared a single time. The CDR3 DNA is TGTGCCAGCCCGCGGGACACTAGCTCTGGGGCCAACGTCCTGACTTTC. This translates into CASPRDTSSGANVLTF. The chain has TRBV18 and TRBJ2-6; tentatively, D is TRBD1 or TRBD2 (6 bases each). V lost 8 bases and J lost 0, with 14 bases in between. The CDR3 runs 16 residues. From germline, CDR1 is KGHSH and CDR2 LQKENI.

The V gene is TRBV6-2 or TRBV6-3, the J gene TRBJ1-1; a possible D gene is TRBD1 (5 bases). The germline gives CDR1 MNHEY, CDR2 SVGEGT. This CDR3 contains 15 residues. Trimming took 0 bases from V and 6 from J, leaving 14 bases between them. The CDR3 coding sequence is TGTGCCAGCAGTTACTCGGGGACTTCGACAGCTGAAGCTTTCTTT. Its protein product is CASSYSGTSTAEAFF.

J is TRBJ1-5 and V is TRBV27; 9 bases match TRBD1. The CDR3 consists of 15 residues. CDR1 is MNHEY, CDR2 SMNVEV, per germline (reference sequence). V was pared by 4 bases and J by 7 bases, with 8 bases of the junction left unmatched. CDR3 in amino acids: CASSSIGTGKQPQHF. The CDR3 DNA sequence: TGTGCCAGCAGTTCAATAGGGACAGGGAAACAGCCCCAGCATTTT.

The chain employs TRBV27 and TRBJ2-6; 9 positions agree with TRBD1. Germline trimming cut 3 bases from V and 1 base from J; bases unmatched to any gene: 7. The CDR3 contains 18 residues. Germline CDR1 is MNHEY and CDR2 is SMNVEV (reference sequence). CDR3: CASSLQDRGPSGANVLTF. The CDR3 region has the DNA TGTGCCAGCAGTTTGCAGGACAGGGGACCGTCTGGGGCCAACGTCCTGACTTTC.

The V and J genes are TRBV15 and TRBJ1-1, with D possibly TRBD1 on 6 matching bases. Germline lookup yields CDR1 LNHNV and CDR2 YYDKDF (reference sequence). V was shortened by 3 bases and J by 2 bases, with 16 bases between the two germline ends. The CDR3 spans 16 residues. DNA of the CDR3: TGTGCCACCAGCAGTCTCTCTGGACAGCCAAACACTGAAGCTTTCTTT. Its protein is CATSSLSGQPNTEAFF.

The chain employs TRBV9 and TRBJ2-7, with TRBD2 identical over 11 bases. CDR3 length equals 15 residues. Germline V gene sequence: CDR1 SGDLS, CDR2 YYNGEE. The junction had 2 bases not matched to a gene; V was cut back by 1 base and J by 2 bases. The CDR3 nucleotides read TGTGCCAGCAGCGTACGTAGCGGGGGGGCCTACGAGCAGTACTTC. Protein: CASSVRSGGAYEQYF.

The V call is TRBV29-1, the J call TRBJ2-3; tentatively, D is TRBD1 (5 bases). The germline gives CDR1 SQVTM, CDR2 ANQGSEA. V was shortened by 2 bases and J by 4 bases, with 10 bases between the two germline ends. This CDR3 region has 13 residues. CDR3 region: CSVEIPGSDTQYF. The CDR3 DNA reads as TGCAGCGTTGAAATTCCAGGGTCAGATACGCAGTATTTT.

This clone has a single count. J is TRBJ1-5 and V is TRBV5-1; 9 nucleotides agree with TRBD1. The CDR3 has 15 residues. With 5 bases clipped from V and 2 bases from J, the junction kept 5 bases outside the gene matches. The germline CDR1 and CDR2 sequences are SGHRS and YFSETQ. CDR3 loop: CASSTGGSGNQPQHF. CDR3 in DNA: TGCGCCAGCAGTACAGGGGGCTCCGGCAATCAGCCCCAGCATTTT.

This chain links TRBV7-9 with TRBJ2-1, with TRBD1 matching 10 bases. The CDR3 has 17 amino acids. The germline CDR1 and CDR2 sequences are SEHNR and FQNEAQ (reference sequence). Losses at the gene ends were 0 bases for V and 4 bases for J; bases not matched to a gene: 6. In DNA form, the CDR3 reads TGTGCCAGCAGCTTAGCCCCGGGACAGGGGTCATACAATGAGCAGTTCTTC. It is translated as CASSLAPGQGSYNEQFF.

This clone was seen repeatedly, ten times or more. The rearrangement uses TRBV2 and TRBJ2-1; the match to TRBD2 covers 7 bases. CDR1 SNHLY and CDR2 FYNNEI come from the germline V gene. Germline trimming cut 5 bases from V and 4 bases from J; bases unmatched to any gene: 2. This CDR3 comprises 13 residues. This CDR3 reads CASSKLAYNEQFF. The CDR3 DNA is TGTGCCAGCAGTAAACTAGCGTACAATGAGCAGTTCTTC.

This clone has a handful of counts. The CDR3 nucleotides read TGCGCCAGCAGCCAGGGTGGGGGGATTCAAGAGACCCAGTACTTC. The encoded protein is CASSQGGGIQETQYF. J is TRBJ2-5 and V is TRBV4-1; D is possibly TRBD2 (6 bases). V was pared by 3 bases and J by 2 bases, with 13 bases between. The CDR3 length is 15 residues. From germline, CDR1 is MGHRA and CDR2 YSYEKL.

The chain couples TRBV7-6 to TRBJ1-3, with D perhaps matching TRBD1 (5 bases). Trimming shortened V by 7 bases and J by 0 bases, and 13 bases separated the two germline ends. Germline CDR1 SGHVS, CDR2 FNYEAQ. The CDR3 has 15 residues. Here the CDR3 reads CASTLGTASGNTIYF. The CDR3, as DNA: TGTGCCAGCACCCTGGGGACGGCCTCTGGAAACACCATATATTTT.

The rearrangement links TRBV4-3 to TRBJ1-5, with D hard to call. Germline-derived CDR1 and CDR2 are LGHNA and YSLEER. Deletions cut 0 bases from V and 1 base from J, with 7 bases between. This CDR3 region has 15 residues. Here the CDR3 reads CASSQEVGSNQPQHF. The CDR3 bases are TGCGCCAGCAGCCAAGAAGTAGGGAGCAATCAGCCCCAGCATTTT.

The chain links TRBV30 to TRBJ2-1; D perhaps matches TRBD2 (5 bases). The V gene's germline CDR1 is GTSNPN and CDR2 SVGIG (reference sequence). The CDR3 is 13 amino acids. Trimming took 0 bases from V and 5 from J, leaving 8 bases between them. The CDR3 is CAWSVGRDNEQFF. CDR3 nucleotides: TGTGCCTGGAGTGTGGGGAGAGACAATGAGCAGTTCTTC. Based on the CDR3 plus reference TRBV30 and TRBJ2-1, the full variable domain is SQTIHQWPATLVQPVGSPLSLECTVEGTSNPNLYWYRQAAGRGLQLLFYSVGIGQISSEVPQNLSASRPQDRQFILSSKKLLLSDSGFYLCAWSVGRDNEQFFGPGTRLTVL.

V is TRBV9 and J is TRBJ2-1, with 7 bases that match TRBD2. The CDR3 totals 12 residues. V trimming: 2 bases; J trimming: 12 bases; junction bases outside the gene matches: 5. The V gene's germline CDR1 is SGDLS and CDR2 YYNGEE. As DNA, the CDR3 is TGTGCCAGCAGCGTCTCTAGCGGTCCGCAGTTCTTC. Translating it yields CASSVSSGPQFF.

The CDR3 coding sequence is TGTGCCAGCAGCCAGAGGGGGGTTAAAGGCACTGAAGCTTTCTTT. It translates to CASSQRGVKGTEAFF. This chain connects TRBV14 to TRBJ1-1; perhaps TRBD1 as D (6 bases). Looked up from germline, CDR1 is SGHDN and CDR2 is FVKESK. Trimming pared 3 bases from V and 4 bases from J, leaving 15 bases between. This CDR3 comprises 15 residues.